This T cell receptor (beta chain) was sequenced in a study of vaccination and CD4 T cells after COVID-19. The Oncomine TCR Beta short-read assay sequenced DNA from cultured CD4+ T cells. MiXCR, applied by TCRdb to the PCR reads, yields one record per CDR3 protein. The table lists over 15,000 distinct CDR3 sequences, approximately 57% of them singletons. Comments on this clonotype: The antigen remains undetermined.

Stated treatment: approximately nine-day PBMC culture with coronavirus spike peptide pools or control peptides (ViraFEST assay). The authors cultured 1.5 million to 2 million PBMCs per well with 9 to 10 IU/ml IL-2 and around 9.2 ug/ml peptide pools. Findings and caveats of the study: Looking at convalescent patients, 304 of their 307 vaccine-specific clones were spike mono-reactive.

The CDR3 has 15 amino acids. Trimming stripped 7 bases from V and 4 bases from J, with 17 bases between. The germline CDR1 and CDR2 sequences are MNHNS and SASEGT. This TCR derives from a human donor who had recovered from COVID-19. This rearrangement joins TRBV6-1 to TRBJ1-5; D perhaps matches TRBD1 (5 bases). Source: CD4+ T cells from blood, cultured in vitro, taken before SARS-CoV-2 vaccination. CDR3 DNA sequence: TGTGCCAGCACGACAGTCATCCGGGGGAATCAGCCCCAGCATTTT. Protein: CASTTVIRGNQPQHF.